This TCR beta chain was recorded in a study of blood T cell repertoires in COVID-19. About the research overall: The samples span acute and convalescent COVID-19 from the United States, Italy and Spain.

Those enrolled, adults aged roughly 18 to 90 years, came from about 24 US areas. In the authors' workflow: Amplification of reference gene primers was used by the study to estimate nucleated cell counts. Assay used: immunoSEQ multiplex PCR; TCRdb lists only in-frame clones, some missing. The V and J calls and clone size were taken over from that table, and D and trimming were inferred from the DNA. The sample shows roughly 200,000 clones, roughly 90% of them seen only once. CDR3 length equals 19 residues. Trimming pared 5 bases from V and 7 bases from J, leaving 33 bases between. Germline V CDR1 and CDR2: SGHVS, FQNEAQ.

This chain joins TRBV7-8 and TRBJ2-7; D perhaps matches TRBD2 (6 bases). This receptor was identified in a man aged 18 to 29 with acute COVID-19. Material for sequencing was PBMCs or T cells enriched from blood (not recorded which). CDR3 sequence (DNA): TGTGCCAGCAGCCCGCAGGCATCCGTACTCTCGGGAGCGGCACAGGAGCAGTACTTC. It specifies CASSPQASVLSGAAQEQYF.